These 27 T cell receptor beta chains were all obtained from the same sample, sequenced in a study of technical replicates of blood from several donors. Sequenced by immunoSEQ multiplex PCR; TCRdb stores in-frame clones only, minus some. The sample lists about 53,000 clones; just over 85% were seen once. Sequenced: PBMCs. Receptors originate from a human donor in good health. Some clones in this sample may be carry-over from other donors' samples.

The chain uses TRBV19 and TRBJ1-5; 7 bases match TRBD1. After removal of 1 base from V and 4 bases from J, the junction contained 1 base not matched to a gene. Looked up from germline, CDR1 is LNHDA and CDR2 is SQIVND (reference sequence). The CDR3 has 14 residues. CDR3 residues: CASSIGGQNQPQHF. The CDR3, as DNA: TGTGCCAGTAGTATAGGGGGACAGAATCAGCCCCAGCATTTT. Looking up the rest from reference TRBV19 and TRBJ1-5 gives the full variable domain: DGGITQSPKYLFRKEGQNVTLSCEQNLNHDAMYWYRQDPGQGLRLIYYSQIVNDFQKGDIAEGYSVSREKKESFPLTVTSAQKNPTAFYLCASSIGGQNQPQHFGDGTRLSIL.

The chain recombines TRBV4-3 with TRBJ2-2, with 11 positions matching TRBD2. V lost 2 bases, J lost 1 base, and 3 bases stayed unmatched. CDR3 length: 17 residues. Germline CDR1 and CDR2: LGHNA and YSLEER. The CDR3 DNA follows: TGCGCCAGCAGCCAAAGTACTAGCGGGGGGAACACCGGGGAGCTGTTTTTT. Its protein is CASSQSTSGGNTGELFF.

DNA for the CDR3: TGTGCCAGCAGCGTAGGATTGGGACTGGGCCAAGAGACCCAGTACTTC. This sequence encodes CASSVGLGLGQETQYF. The V gene is TRBV9, the J gene TRBJ2-5, with D maybe TRBD2 (6 bases). The V and J ends lost 0 bases and 1 base respectively, with 13 bases between them. Germline assignment: CDR1 SGDLS and CDR2 YYNGEE. This CDR3 has 16 residues.

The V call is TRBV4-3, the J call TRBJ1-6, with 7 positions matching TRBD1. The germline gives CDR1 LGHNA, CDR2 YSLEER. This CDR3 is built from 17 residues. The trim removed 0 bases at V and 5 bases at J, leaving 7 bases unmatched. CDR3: CASSQDTGTVNNSPLHF. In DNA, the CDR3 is TGCGCCAGCAGCCAAGACACCGGGACAGTGAATAATTCACCCCTCCACTTT.

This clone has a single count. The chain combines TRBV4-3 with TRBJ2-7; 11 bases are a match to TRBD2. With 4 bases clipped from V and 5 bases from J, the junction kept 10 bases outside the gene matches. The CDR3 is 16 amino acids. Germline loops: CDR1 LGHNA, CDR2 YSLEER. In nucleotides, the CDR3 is TGCGCCAGCAGCCTCGTAGCGGGAGGGCCTCGAAACGAGCAGTACTTC. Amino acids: CASSLVAGGPRNEQYF.

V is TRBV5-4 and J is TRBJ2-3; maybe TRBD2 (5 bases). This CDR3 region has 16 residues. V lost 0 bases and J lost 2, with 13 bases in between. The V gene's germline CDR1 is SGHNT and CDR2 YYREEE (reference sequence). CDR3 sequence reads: CASSLVVLGITDTQYF. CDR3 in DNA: TGTGCCAGCAGCTTGGTTGTACTAGGGATCACAGATACGCAGTATTTT.

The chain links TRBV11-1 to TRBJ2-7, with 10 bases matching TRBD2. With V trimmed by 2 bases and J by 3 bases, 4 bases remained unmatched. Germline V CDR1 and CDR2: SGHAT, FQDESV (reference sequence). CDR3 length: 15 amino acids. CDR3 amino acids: CASSLSSGGVYEQYF. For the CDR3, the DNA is TGTGCCAGCAGCTTATCTAGCGGGGGTGTCTACGAGCAGTACTTC.

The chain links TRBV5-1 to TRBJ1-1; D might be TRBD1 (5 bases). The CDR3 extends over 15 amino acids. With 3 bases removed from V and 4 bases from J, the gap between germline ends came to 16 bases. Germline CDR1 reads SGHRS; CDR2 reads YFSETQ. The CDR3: CASSSSQKRGTEAFF. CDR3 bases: TGCGCCAGCAGCTCCTCACAGAAAAGGGGCACTGAAGCTTTCTTT.

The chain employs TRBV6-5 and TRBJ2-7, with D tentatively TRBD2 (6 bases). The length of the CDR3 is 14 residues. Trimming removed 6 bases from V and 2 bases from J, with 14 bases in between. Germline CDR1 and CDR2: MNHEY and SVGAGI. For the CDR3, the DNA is TGTGCCAGCAGCGCGGGACCTGGGACCTACGAGCAGTACTTC. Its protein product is CASSAGPGTYEQYF.

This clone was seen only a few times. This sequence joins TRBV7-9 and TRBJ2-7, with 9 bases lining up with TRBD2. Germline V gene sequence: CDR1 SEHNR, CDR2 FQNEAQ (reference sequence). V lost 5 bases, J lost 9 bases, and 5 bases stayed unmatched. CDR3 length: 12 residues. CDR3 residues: CASSQTSGWQYF. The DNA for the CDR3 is TGTGCCAGCAGCCAGACTAGCGGCTGGCAGTACTTC.

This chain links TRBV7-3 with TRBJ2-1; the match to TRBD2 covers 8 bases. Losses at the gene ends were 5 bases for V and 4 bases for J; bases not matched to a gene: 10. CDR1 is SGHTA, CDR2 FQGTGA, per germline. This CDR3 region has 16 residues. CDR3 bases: TGTGCCAGCAGCCTCCGACCGGGGGGGCATTACAATGAGCAGTTCTTC. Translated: CASSLRPGGHYNEQFF.

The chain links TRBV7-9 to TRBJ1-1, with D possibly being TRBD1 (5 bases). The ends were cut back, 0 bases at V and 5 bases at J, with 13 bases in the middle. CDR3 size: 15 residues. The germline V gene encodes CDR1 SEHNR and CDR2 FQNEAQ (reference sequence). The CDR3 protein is CASSLARGVYTEAFF. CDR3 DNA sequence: TGTGCCAGCAGCTTAGCGCGGGGGGTGTATACTGAAGCTTTCTTT.

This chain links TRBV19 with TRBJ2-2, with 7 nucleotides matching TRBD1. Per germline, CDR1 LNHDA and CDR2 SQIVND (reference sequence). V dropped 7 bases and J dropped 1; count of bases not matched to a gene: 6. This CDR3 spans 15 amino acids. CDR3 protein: CASTPRTGNTGELFF. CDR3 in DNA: TGTGCCAGTACCCCCAGGACAGGGAACACCGGGGAGCTGTTTTTT.

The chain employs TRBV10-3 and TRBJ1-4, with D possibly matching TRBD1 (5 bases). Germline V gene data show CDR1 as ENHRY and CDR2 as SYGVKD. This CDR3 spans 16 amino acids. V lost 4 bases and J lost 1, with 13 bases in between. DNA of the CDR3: TGTGCCATCAGTGCAACAGCAGGGCAAACTAATGAAAAACTGTTTTTT. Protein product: CAISATAGQTNEKLFF.

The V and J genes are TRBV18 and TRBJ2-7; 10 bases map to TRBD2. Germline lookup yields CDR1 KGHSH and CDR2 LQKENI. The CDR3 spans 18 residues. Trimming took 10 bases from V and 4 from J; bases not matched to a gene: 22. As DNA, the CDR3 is TGTGCCAAGAAACGGGGGCTATTAGCCGGGACTAGCGCTTACGAGCAGTACTTC. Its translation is CAKKRGLLAGTSAYEQYF.

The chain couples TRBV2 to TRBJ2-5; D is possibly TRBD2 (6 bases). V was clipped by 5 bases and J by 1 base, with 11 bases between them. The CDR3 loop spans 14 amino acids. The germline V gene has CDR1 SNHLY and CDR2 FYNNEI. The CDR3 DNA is TGTGCCAGCAGTCTCCGGACTACCCAAGAGACCCAGTACTTC. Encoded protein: CASSLRTTQETQYF. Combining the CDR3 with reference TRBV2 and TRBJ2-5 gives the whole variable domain EPEVTQTPSHQVTQMGQEVILRCVPISNHLYFYWYRQILGQKVEFLVSFYNNEISEKSEIFDDQFSVERPDGSNFTLKIRSTKLEDSAMYFCASSLRTTQETQYFGPGTRLLVL.

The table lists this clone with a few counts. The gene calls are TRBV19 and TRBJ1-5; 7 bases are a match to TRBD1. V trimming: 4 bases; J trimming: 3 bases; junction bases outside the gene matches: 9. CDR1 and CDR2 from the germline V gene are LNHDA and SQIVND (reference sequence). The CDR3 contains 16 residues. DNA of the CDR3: TGTGCCAGTAGTAGGACTCGGGACAGACCCAATCAGCCCCAGCATTTT. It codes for CASSRTRDRPNQPQHF.

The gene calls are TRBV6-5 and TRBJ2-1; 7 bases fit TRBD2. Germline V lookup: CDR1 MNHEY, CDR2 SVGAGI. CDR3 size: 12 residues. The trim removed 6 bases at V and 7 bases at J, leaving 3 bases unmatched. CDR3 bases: TGTGCCAGCAGGAGGGAGGGGAATGAGCAGTTCTTC. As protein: CASRREGNEQFF.

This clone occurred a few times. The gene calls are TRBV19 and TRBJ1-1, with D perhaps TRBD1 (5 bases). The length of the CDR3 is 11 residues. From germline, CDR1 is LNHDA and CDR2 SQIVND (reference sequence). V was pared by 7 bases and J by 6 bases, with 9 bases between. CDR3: CASIWGAEAFF. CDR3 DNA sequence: TGTGCCAGTATTTGGGGGGCTGAAGCTTTCTTT.

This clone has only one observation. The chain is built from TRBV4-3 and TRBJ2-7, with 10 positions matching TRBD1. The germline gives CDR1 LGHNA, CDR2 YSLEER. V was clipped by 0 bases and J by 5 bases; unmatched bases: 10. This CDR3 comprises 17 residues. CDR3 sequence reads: CASSQEGWDRGRNEQYF. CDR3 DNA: TGCGCCAGCAGCCAAGAGGGTTGGGACAGGGGTCGGAACGAGCAGTACTTC.

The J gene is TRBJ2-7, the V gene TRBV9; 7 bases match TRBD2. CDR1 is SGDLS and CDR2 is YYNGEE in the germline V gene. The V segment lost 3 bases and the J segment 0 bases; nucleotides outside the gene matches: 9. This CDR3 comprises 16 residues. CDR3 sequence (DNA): TGTGCCAGCAGCGGCGGGACTACCAATTTCTCCTACGAGCAGTACTTC. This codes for CASSGGTTNFSYEQYF.

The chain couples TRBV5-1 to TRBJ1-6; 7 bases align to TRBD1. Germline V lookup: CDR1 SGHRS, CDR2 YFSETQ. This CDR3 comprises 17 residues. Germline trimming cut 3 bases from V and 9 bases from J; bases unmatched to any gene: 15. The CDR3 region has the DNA TGCGCCAGCAGCTCGGGACAGCGCCACGCAGGGGGTTCACCCCTCCACTTT. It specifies CASSSGQRHAGGSPLHF.

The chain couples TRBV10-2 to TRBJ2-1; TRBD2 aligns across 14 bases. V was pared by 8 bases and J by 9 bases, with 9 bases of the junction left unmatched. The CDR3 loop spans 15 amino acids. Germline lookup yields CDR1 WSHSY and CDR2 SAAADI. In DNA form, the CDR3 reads TGCGCCAGCCTTAAGGGACTAGCGGGAGTAGTTGAGCAGTTCTTC. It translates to CASLKGLAGVVEQFF.

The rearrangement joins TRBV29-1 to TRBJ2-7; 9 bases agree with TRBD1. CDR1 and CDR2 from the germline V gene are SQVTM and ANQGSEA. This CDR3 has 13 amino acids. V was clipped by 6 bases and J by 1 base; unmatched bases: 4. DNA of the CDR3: TGCAGCGTCGAGACAGGGGGGTCCTACGAGCAGTACTTC. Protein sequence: CSVETGGSYEQYF.

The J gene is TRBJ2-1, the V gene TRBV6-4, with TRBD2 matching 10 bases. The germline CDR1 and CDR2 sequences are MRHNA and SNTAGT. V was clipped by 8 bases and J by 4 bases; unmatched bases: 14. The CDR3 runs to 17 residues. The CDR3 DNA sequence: TGTGCCAGCCCGGGGACTAGCGACGACGAGTTATACAATGAGCAGTTCTTC. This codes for CASPGTSDDELYNEQFF.

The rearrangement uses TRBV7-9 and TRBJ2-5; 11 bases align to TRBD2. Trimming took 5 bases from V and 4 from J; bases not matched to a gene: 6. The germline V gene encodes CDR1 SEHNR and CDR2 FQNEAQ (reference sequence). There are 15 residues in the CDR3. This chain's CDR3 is CASSQYSGGGETQYF. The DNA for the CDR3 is TGTGCCAGCAGCCAATATAGCGGGGGGGGAGAGACCCAGTACTTC.

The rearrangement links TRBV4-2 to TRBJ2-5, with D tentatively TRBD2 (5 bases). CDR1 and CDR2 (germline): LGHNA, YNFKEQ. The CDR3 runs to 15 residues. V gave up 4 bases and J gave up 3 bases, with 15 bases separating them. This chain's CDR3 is CASSPRGAVKETQYF. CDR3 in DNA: TGTGCCAGCAGCCCCCGAGGAGCGGTTAAAGAGACCCAGTACTTC.